Listed below are T cell receptor beta chains from one sample, sequenced in a study of blood T cell repertoires in COVID-19. Clones were read by immunoSEQ multiplex PCR, and TCRdb kept only the in-frame ones, dropping some. Among over 200,000 clones listed, around four fifths were seen once. Sequencing used peripheral blood. The origin of the receptors is a man older than 75 with acute or convalescent COVID-19. Each CDR3 is given with its conserved first and last residue. Fields, in order: V gene, J gene, D gene, CDR3 protein. The D gene is left open where the match is weak.

>TRBV19|TRBJ1-5|.
CASSIGSGQPQHF
>TRBV5-1|TRBJ2-3|.
CASSGGAAVTDTQYF
>TRBV29-1|TRBJ2-1|.
CSVERARGLNEQFF
>TRBV6-5|TRBJ1-2|TRBD1
CASSYSYRGLVYGYTF
>TRBV6-2/TRBV6-3|TRBJ2-1|.
CASSYFFGEKEGNEQFF
>TRBV5-4|TRBJ1-6|.
CASSPYRPGTDNSPLHF
>TRBV3-1/TRBV3-2|TRBJ2-7|.
CASSHGTPPYEQYF
>TRBV20-1|TRBJ2-7|.
CSAAQGGEQYF
>TRBV29-1|TRBJ2-1|TRBD2
CSVEPSGRAYEGQFF
>TRBV6-5|TRBJ2-1|TRBD1
CARDPPGQGDNEQFF
>TRBV3-1/TRBV3-2|TRBJ1-6|TRBD1
CASSQQPWTGGRSPLHF
>TRBV5-1|TRBJ2-7|.
CASRGDEQYF
>TRBV28|TRBJ1-2|.
CASSAGQNYGYTF
>TRBV6-5|TRBJ1-3|.
CASSYSTQRGNTIYF
>TRBV5-1|TRBJ1-2|.
CASSLTPTWTEGKYGYTF
>TRBV5-1|TRBJ2-7|TRBD1
CASSQTGQNSYEQYF
>TRBV19|TRBJ2-7|TRBD1
CASSIEYRGHSYEQYF
>TRBV6-5|TRBJ2-2|TRBD2
CASSVGLAMAGELFF
>TRBV3-1/TRBV3-2|TRBJ1-2|.
CASSQDRTTYGYTF
>TRBV29-1|TRBJ2-1|TRBD2
CSVAGTRDYNEQFF
>TRBV2|TRBJ2-2|.
CASSSTTTGELFF
>TRBV5-1|TRBJ1-3|.
CASSTGLYDSGNTIYF
>TRBV5-1|TRBJ2-2|.
CASSVERTGLFTGELFF
>TRBV29-1|TRBJ1-1|.
CSASTALMTEAFF
>TRBV18|TRBJ2-7|.
CASSQGNYEQYF
>TRBV7-2|TRBJ2-5|TRBD2
CASSQYGGQETQYF